This is a list of T cell receptor beta chains from one sample in a study of tissue T cells after allogeneic stem cell transplantation. This table comes from immunoSEQ multiplex PCR, and its TCRdb copy is limited to in-frame clones, with some not included. The table lists about 3,900 clones, just under 75% of them singletons. The specimen comprised left colon tissue, sampled at autopsy. The receptors come from a woman aged 18 to 49 with breast cancer. The CDR3 runs from the conserved cysteine through the conserved F or W. The D gene is left open where the match is weak. Clone size appears in some rows only: once, few, many, or a class for an expanded clone.

TRBV5-1	.	TRBJ2-3	.	CASSLGSSTDTQYF	TGCGCCAGCAGCTTGGGGTCTAGCACAGATACGCAGTATTTT
TRBV29-1	TRBD1	TRBJ1-2	few	CSVEWGQGADGYTF	TGCAGCGTTGAATGGGGACAGGGGGCGGATGGCTACACCTTC
TRBV5-6	TRBD2	TRBJ2-5	.	CASSLGLAGQETQYF	TGTGCCAGCAGCTTGGGACTAGCGGGGCAAGAGACCCAGTACTTC
TRBV24-1	TRBD1	TRBJ1-1	.	CATSGTGYTEAFF	TGTGCCACCAGTGGGACAGGTTACACTGAAGCTTTCTTT
TRBV7-2	.	TRBJ1-1	few	CASSWGGTEAFF	TGTGCCAGCAGCTGGGGAGGAACTGAAGCTTTCTTT
TRBV3-1/TRBV3-2	.	TRBJ2-1	.	CASSQTPGVESEQFF	TGTGCCAGCAGCCAAACACCAGGGGTAGAGAGTGAGCAGTTCTTC
TRBV7-9	TRBD2	TRBJ2-1	.	CASSLSLAGAYNEQFF	TGTGCCAGCAGCTTATCGCTAGCGGGGGCATACAATGAGCAGTTCTTC
TRBV20-1	.	TRBJ2-1	.	CRAVRGNEQFF	TGCAGGGCAGTAAGGGGCAATGAGCAGTTCTTC
TRBV6-2/TRBV6-3	TRBD1	TRBJ2-7	few	CASSKLSGQEWLEQYF	TGTGCCAGCAGTAAACTGTCGGGACAGGAGTGGTTGGAGCAGTACTTC
TRBV7-2	TRBD1	TRBJ1-1	.	CASSLTGLTEAFF	TGTGCCAGCAGCTTGACAGGGTTGACTGAAGCTTTCTTT
TRBV19	.	TRBJ1-1	.	CASSIGSKETEAFF	TGTGCCAGTAGTATTGGATCTAAGGAAACTGAAGCTTTCTTT